This record covers a single T cell receptor beta chain. The junction differs from germline at one of its ends, possibly a read error. Authors' processing steps: It was from reference gene primer amplification that nucleated cell counts were estimated. Sequencing used immunoSEQ multiplex PCR; TCRdb keeps in-frame clones, though not all of them. That table is the source of V, J and clone size, and D and trimming were worked out from the DNA. The table lists about 210,000 clones, roughly 82% of them singletons. The sample originates from a study of blood T cell repertoires in COVID-19. Germline CDR1 is MNHEY and CDR2 is SVGEGT. The CDR3 spans 13 residues.

Input material: peripheral blood. The receptor comes from a man in his forties who had recovered from COVID-19. The J gene is TRBJ2-7, the V gene TRBV6-2 or TRBV6-3; D is ambiguous. Here the CDR3 reads CASSYQRRSDFEF. The CDR3 DNA is TGTGCCAGCAGTTACCAGCGACGTTCCGACTTCGAGTTC.